This paragraph reports one T cell receptor (beta chain). Its antigen is undetermined. Each CDR3 protein gets one entry after TCRdb re-called the reads with MiXCR. Among 95,000 to 120,000 distinct CDR3 sequences listed, around 30% were seen once. The data were obtained in a study of T cell repertoires in cytomegalovirus infection. Overall study context: Selected CMV epitopes included recently identified HLA-C-restricted ones as well as well-studied HLA-B-restricted ones. TCR beta signatures that were public indicated CMV infection and matching HLA type. Points from the study as a whole: Ex vivo responses were dominated by HLA-C-restricted CMV-specific TCR beta clonotypes.

The trim removed 5 bases at V and 0 bases at J, leaving 10 bases unmatched. CDR3 length equals 17 residues. Germline V gives CDR1 MNHEY, CDR2 SVGEGT. Sequencing used CD8+ T cells from cultured PBMCs, obtained from culture after CMV antigen stimulation. The chain employs TRBV6-2 or TRBV6-3 and TRBJ2-5, with 9 bases identical to TRBD1. The clonotype was recovered from a human donor in good health (CMV status not recorded). Some clones in this sample may be carry-over from other donors' samples. As DNA, the CDR3 is TGTGCCAGCAGTCTGACAGGGGGAGCCTTGTACCAAGAGACCCAGTACTTC. It yields the protein CASSLTGGALYQETQYF.